The present entry profiles one TCR beta chain with its context. No antigen is known for it. This CDR3 has 16 residues. J gave up 7 bases and V 4 bases, and 15 bases lay outside the gene matches. Germline V lookup: CDR1 SGHDT, CDR2 YYEEEE. This specimen comes from a study of T cell repertoires in cytomegalovirus infection. General study points: The study found HLA-C-restricted CMV-specific TCR beta clonotypes dominating the ex vivo response.

TCRdb re-derived calls from the reads in MiXCR, one entry per CDR3 protein. The sample holds more than 400,000 distinct CDR3 sequences, approximately 26% seen once. Sequencing was carried out using PBMCs. This TCR was recovered from a human donor in good health (CMV status not recorded). Some clones in this sample may be carry-over from other donors' samples. This sequence joins TRBV5-6 and TRBJ1-2; the match to TRBD1 covers 8 bases. DNA for the CDR3: TGTGCCAGCAGCGTACTCGACAGGGGAAAGTTAGGTGGCTACACCTTC. It yields the protein CASSVLDRGKLGGYTF.